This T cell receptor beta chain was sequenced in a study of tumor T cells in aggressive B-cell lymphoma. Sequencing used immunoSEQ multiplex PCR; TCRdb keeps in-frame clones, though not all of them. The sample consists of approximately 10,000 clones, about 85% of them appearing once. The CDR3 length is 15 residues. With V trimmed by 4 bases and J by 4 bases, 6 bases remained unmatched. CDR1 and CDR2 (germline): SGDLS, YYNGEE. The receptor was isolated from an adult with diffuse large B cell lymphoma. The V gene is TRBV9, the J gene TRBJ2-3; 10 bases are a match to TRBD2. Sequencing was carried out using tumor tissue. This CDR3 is CASSPSGGASDTQYF. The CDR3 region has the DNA TGTGCCAGCAGCCCAAGCGGGGGGGCGTCAGATACGCAGTATTTT.